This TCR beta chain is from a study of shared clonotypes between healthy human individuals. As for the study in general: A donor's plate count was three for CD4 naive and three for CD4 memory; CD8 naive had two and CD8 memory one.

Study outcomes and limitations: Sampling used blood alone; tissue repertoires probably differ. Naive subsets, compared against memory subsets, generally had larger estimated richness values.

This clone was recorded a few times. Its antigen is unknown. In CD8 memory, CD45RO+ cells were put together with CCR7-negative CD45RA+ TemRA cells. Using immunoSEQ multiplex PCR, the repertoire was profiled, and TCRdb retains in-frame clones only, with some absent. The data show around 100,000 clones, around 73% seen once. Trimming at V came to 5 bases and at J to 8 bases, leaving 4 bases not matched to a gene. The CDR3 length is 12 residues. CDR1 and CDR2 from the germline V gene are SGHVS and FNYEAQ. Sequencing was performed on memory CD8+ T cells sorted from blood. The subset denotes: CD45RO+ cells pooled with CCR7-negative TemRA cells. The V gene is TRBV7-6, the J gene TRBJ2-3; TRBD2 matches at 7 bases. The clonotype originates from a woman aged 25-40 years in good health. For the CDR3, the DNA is TGTGCCAGCAGCCCTCAGCGGGGTACGCAGTATTTT. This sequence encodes CASSPQRGTQYF.